Shown below are 8 T cell receptor beta chains from a single sample sequenced in a study of T cell repertoires in cytomegalovirus infection. TCRdb passed the reads through MiXCR, listing each CDR3 protein once. The table has 250,000 or so distinct CDR3 sequences, 15% to 20% seen once. Specimen: CD8+ T cells from PBMCs. The receptors here all came from a human donor in good health (CMV status not recorded). Some clones in this sample may be carry-over from other donors' samples.

This clonotype was recorded many times. The rearrangement uses TRBV7-8 and TRBJ1-2; 8 bases match TRBD1. CDR3 length: 18 residues. The V and J ends lost 4 bases and 5 bases, in that order; junction bases with no gene match: 18. Germline CDR1 and CDR2: SGHVS and FQNEAQ. The CDR3 is CASSSMRTGPMPGYGYTF. In nucleotides, the CDR3 is TGTGCCAGCAGCTCCATGAGGACAGGGCCCATGCCGGGTTATGGCTACACCTTC.

This chain joins TRBV7-9 and TRBJ1-1; the D gene is possibly TRBD1 (5 bases). The CDR3 consists of 14 residues. V was trimmed by 4 bases and J by 0 bases, leaving 9 bases between them. Germline-derived CDR1 and CDR2 are SEHNR and FQNEAQ (reference sequence). The chain's CDR3 is CASSSPDMNTEAFF. The CDR3 DNA is TGTGCCAGCAGCTCCCCGGACATGAACACTGAAGCTTTCTTT.

This clonotype has ten or more counts. V and J are TRBV7-2 and TRBJ2-5; possibly TRBD1 for D (6 bases). Trimming stripped 4 bases from V and 4 bases from J, with 31 bases between. The germline CDR1 and CDR2 sequences are SGHTA and FQGNSA. This CDR3 region has 20 residues. CDR3 protein: CASSYSSGGDSVLSGETQYF. The CDR3 DNA reads TGTGCCAGCAGCTATAGTAGTGGGGGCGATAGTGTTCTCTCAGGAGAGACCCAGTACTTC. The whole variable domain, remainder taken from reference TRBV7-2 and TRBJ2-5, is GAGVSQSPSNKVTEKGKDVELRCDPISGHTALYWYRQSLGQGLEFLIYFQGNSAPDKSGLPSDRFSAERTGGSVSTLTIQRTQQEDSAVYLCASSYSSGGDSVLSGETQYFGPGTRLLVL.

The V gene is TRBV19, the J gene TRBJ2-3; possible D gene TRBD1, 6 bases. Germline V lookup: CDR1 LNHDA, CDR2 SQIVND (reference sequence). Trimming removed 10 bases at V and 3 bases at J, with 14 bases between. The CDR3 runs 13 residues. CDR3 coding DNA: TGTGCCACTAAGTACAGGGTGACAGATACGCAGTATTTT. It yields the protein CATKYRVTDTQYF.

Points on this clonotype: The CDR3 carries no conserved terminal phenylalanine or tryptophan, so it likely arises from a read error. The rearrangement links TRBV19 to TRBJ2-7; D might be TRBD2 (6 bases). The CDR3 runs to 12 residues. The V gene's germline CDR1 is LNHDA and CDR2 SQIVND (reference sequence). V was pared by 4 bases and J by 6 bases, with 10 bases between. The CDR3 here is CASSSGGVEQYS. Here the CDR3 DNA reads TGTGCCAGTAGTAGTGGAGGGGTCGAGCAGTACTCC.

This clonotype was detected ten times or more. The chain joins TRBV6-1 to TRBJ2-2; D uncertain. The CDR3 length is 14 residues. Germline V gene sequence: CDR1 MNHNS, CDR2 SASEGT. The V end was cut by 2 bases, the J end by 3 bases, with 7 bases between. DNA for the CDR3: TGTGCCAGCAGTGAATACATCTACACCGGGGAGCTGTTTTTT. Protein product: CASSEYIYTGELFF.

This clonotype was seen ten or more times. V usage is TRBV7-2 and J usage is TRBJ2-1; no definite D call. CDR3 length: 15 amino acids. CDR1 SGHTA and CDR2 FQGNSA come from the germline V gene. The V end was cut by 0 bases, the J end by 5 bases, with 11 bases between. The CDR3 bases are TGTGCCAGCAGCTTAGCCCGGGCCTCACACAATGAGCAGTTCTTC. It is translated as CASSLARASHNEQFF. Filled out from reference TRBV7-2 and TRBJ2-1, the complete variable domain reads GAGVSQSPSNKVTEKGKDVELRCDPISGHTALYWYRQSLGQGLEFLIYFQGNSAPDKSGLPSDRFSAERTGGSVSTLTIQRTQQEDSAVYLCASSLARASHNEQFFGPGTRLTVL.

This clonotype was observed a few times. The rearrangement joins TRBV6-4 to TRBJ2-3, with D perhaps being TRBD1 or TRBD2 (5 bases each). V shed 0 bases and J shed 2 bases, with 9 bases lying between them. CDR1 is MRHNA, CDR2 SNTAGT, per germline. The CDR3 has 15 residues. The CDR3 is CASSDSTGPTDTQYF. Written as DNA, the CDR3 is TGTGCCAGCAGTGACTCTACGGGGCCCACAGATACGCAGTATTTT.